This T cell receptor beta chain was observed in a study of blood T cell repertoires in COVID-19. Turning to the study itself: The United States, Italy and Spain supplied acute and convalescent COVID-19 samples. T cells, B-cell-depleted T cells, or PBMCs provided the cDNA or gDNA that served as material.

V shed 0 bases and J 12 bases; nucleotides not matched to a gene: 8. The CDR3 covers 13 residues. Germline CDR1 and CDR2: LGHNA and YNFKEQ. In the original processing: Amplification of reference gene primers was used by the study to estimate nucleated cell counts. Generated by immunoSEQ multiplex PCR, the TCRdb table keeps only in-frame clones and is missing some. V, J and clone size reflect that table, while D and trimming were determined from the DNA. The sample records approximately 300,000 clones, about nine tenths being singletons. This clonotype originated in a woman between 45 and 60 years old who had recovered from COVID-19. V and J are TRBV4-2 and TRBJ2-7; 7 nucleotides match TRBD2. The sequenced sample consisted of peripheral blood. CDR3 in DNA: TGTGCCAGCAGCCAAGAGTGGGGAGGGGTCGCGTACTTC. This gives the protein CASSQEWGGVAYF.